What follows are 8 T cell receptor beta chains derived from one specimen sequenced in a study of OX40 agonist ivuxolimab in advanced cancers. Assay used: immunoSEQ multiplex PCR; TCRdb lists only in-frame clones, some missing. The data hold about 44,000 clones, with around 80% observed a single time. Here the sequenced sample was CD4+ or CD8+ T cells sorted from blood, taken in a trial of the OX40 agonist ivuxolimab. These TCRs come from an adult with an advanced solid tumor such as melanoma, head and neck, liver or kidney cancer.

J is TRBJ2-1 and V is TRBV4-1, with TRBD2 matching 8 bases. This CDR3 region has 16 residues. Germline V gives CDR1 MGHRA, CDR2 YSYEKL. The V gene end was trimmed by 3 bases and the J gene end by 7 bases; junction bases not matched to a gene: 11. CDR3 nucleotides: TGCGCCAGCAGCCATAGAAGCGGGGGTCCTTATAATGAGCAGTTCTTC. Amino acid sequence: CASSHRSGGPYNEQFF.

The rearrangement links TRBV18 to TRBJ2-7; perhaps TRBD2 as D (6 bases). This CDR3 is 13 amino acids long. CDR1 and CDR2 from the germline V gene are KGHSH and LQKENI. The V end was cut by 9 bases, the J end by 3 bases, with 15 bases between. CDR3 sequence: CASSTSSGYEQYF. In nucleotides, the CDR3 is TGTGCCAGTTCAACGAGTAGCGGCTACGAGCAGTACTTC.

V is TRBV30 and J is TRBJ1-1, with a weak D call TRBD1 (5 bases). CDR3 length: 17 residues. V gave up 4 bases and J gave up 2 bases, with 23 bases separating them. Germline V lookup: CDR1 GTSNPN, CDR2 SVGIG (reference sequence). The CDR3 region is CAWIPRGDPMLNTEAFF. CDR3 sequence (DNA): TGTGCCTGGATACCACGCGGGGACCCTATGTTAAACACTGAAGCTTTCTTT.

The chain joins TRBV19 to TRBJ1-5; D is unclear. Trimming stripped 6 bases from V and 5 bases from J, with 17 bases between. The CDR3 covers 15 residues. Germline V gene lookup returns CDR1 LNHDA and CDR2 SQIVND (reference sequence). The CDR3 nucleotides are TGTGCCAGTAGCCTAACTGAGTACCCATATCAGCCCCAGCATTTT. It yields the protein CASSLTEYPYQPQHF.

The chain combines TRBV11-2 with TRBJ2-1; a weak D match, TRBD2 (6 bases). Germline V CDR1 and CDR2: SGHAT, FQNNGV. This CDR3 comprises 16 residues. Trimming removed 5 bases from V and 7 bases from J, with 21 bases in between. The DNA of the CDR3 is TGTGCCAGCAGCCCTTATGAAACGGGAGTGGGAAATGAGCAGTTCTTC. It encodes CASSPYETGVGNEQFF.

This chain uses TRBV29-1 with TRBJ1-3, with no clear D. From germline, CDR1 is SQVTM and CDR2 ANQGSEA. This CDR3 has 15 amino acids. The V end was cut by 6 bases, the J end by 0 bases, with 15 bases between. The CDR3 coding sequence is TGCAGCGTCGCGGTTATTTGGGGCTCTGGAAACACCATATATTTT. Translation gives CSVAVIWGSGNTIYF.

The chain recombines TRBV6-6 with TRBJ2-3; the match to TRBD2 covers 8 bases. V was pared by 2 bases and J by 6 bases, with 4 bases of the junction left unmatched. The CDR3 totals 14 residues. CDR1 MNHNY and CDR2 SVGAGI come from the germline V gene (reference sequence). The CDR3 here is CASSYGTRYDTQYF. The CDR3 nucleotides read TGTGCCAGCAGTTACGGGACTAGGTACGATACGCAGTATTTT.

This clone appeared a few times. The chain joins TRBV9 to TRBJ2-5, with no clear D. Per the germline V gene, CDR1 is SGDLS and CDR2 is YYNGEE. The CDR3 length is 15 residues. Trimming took 0 bases from V and 6 from J, leaving 15 bases between them. CDR3 DNA sequence: TGTGCCAGCAGCGTAGATGGACGGCTTCAGAAGACCCAGTACTTC. It is translated as CASSVDGRLQKTQYF.